Listed below are T cell receptor beta chains from one sample, sequenced in a study of blood T cell repertoires in COVID-19. Produced via immunoSEQ multiplex PCR; TCRdb's table is partial and in-frame only. The repertoire holds some 300,000 clones, with 90% as singletons. The specimen sequenced was peripheral blood. These receptors originate from a woman aged 40 to 50 with COVID-19, enrolled during active disease. Each CDR3 is given with its conserved first and last residue. The order of the fields is D gene, clone size, V gene, J gene, CDR3 protein, CDR3 DNA. A D gene is named only where the DNA matches it firmly. Clone sizes are given selectively: once, few, many, or a class where the clone is expanded.

NA	NA	TRBV11-1	TRBJ2-7	CASRKGGSDYEQYF	TGTGCCAGCAGAAAAGGGGGTTCGGATTACGAGCAGTACTTC
NA	NA	TRBV19	TRBJ2-1	CASSIPGKADSYNEQFF	TGTGCCAGTAGTATCCCCGGTAAAGCGGACTCCTACAATGAGCAGTTCTTC
TRBD2	NA	TRBV27	TRBJ2-7	CATGASGTSYEQYF	TGTGCCACCGGTGCTAGCGGGACATCCTACGAGCAGTACTTC
NA	NA	TRBV2	TRBJ2-2	CASQEATVSGELFF	TGTGCCAGCCAAGAGGCAACTGTGAGCGGGGAGCTGTTTTTT
TRBD2	NA	TRBV9	TRBJ2-1	CASSVGASGEQFF	TGTGCCAGCAGCGTAGGGGCTAGCGGAGAGCAGTTCTTC
NA	NA	TRBV6-5	TRBJ2-7	CASSRGGDRGEQYF	TGTGCCAGCAGTCGCGGGGGCGATCGCGGCGAGCAGTACTTC
TRBD2	NA	TRBV5-1	TRBJ2-1	CASSGGERESSYNEQFF	TGCGCCAGCAGCGGGGGGGAGCGGGAGAGCTCCTACAATGAGCAGTTCTTC
NA	NA	TRBV27	TRBJ2-2	CASSSRKTSATGELFF	TGTGCCAGCAGTTCGCGGAAAACAAGTGCCACCGGGGAGCTGTTTTTT
NA	NA	TRBV7-2	TRBJ1-5	CASSWTAYSNQPQHF	TGTGCCAGCAGCTGGACAGCTTATAGCAATCAGCCCCAGCATTTT
NA	NA	TRBV10-3	TRBJ2-5	CAISDSSRGKTQYF	TGTGCCATCAGTGACTCTAGCAGGGGAAAGACCCAGTACTTC
TRBD1	NA	TRBV2	TRBJ1-6	CASRVRDSNNSPLHF	TGTGCCAGCAGGGTCCGGGACAGCAATAATTCACCCCTCCACTTT
TRBD1	NA	TRBV10-1	TRBJ1-1	CASSNRGRNTEAFF	TGCGCCAGCAGCAACAGGGGGCGAAACACTGAAGCTTTCTTT
NA	few	TRBV7-2	TRBJ2-1	CAISSGVYNEQFF	TGTGCCATTTCATCGGGAGTCTACAATGAGCAGTTCTTC
TRBD1	NA	TRBV4-3	TRBJ2-7	CASSLRTGPTYEQYF	TGCGCCAGCAGCCTGAGGACAGGTCCGACCTACGAGCAGTACTTC
NA	NA	TRBV19	TRBJ1-1	CASSLRVRGKAFF	TGTGCCAGTAGTCTGCGAGTAAGGGGGAAAGCTTTCTTT
NA	NA	TRBV7-2	TRBJ2-7	CASSPLGQSYEQYF	TGTGCCAGCAGCCCCCTCGGACAGTCCTACGAGCAGTACTTC
TRBD1	once	TRBV7-2	TRBJ1-1	CASSLEQGAAEAFF	TGTGCCAGCAGCTTAGAACAGGGGGCGGCTGAAGCTTTCTTT
TRBD2	NA	TRBV7-7	TRBJ2-1	CASSPGLASLNEQFF	TGTGCTAGCAGCCCGGGACTAGCGTCGCTCAATGAGCAGTTCTTC
NA	NA	TRBV7-9	TRBJ1-5	CASSSGLPDQPQHF	TGTGCCAGCAGCTCGGGACTCCCAGATCAGCCCCAGCATTTT
NA	few	TRBV4-1	TRBJ2-7	CASSREGAYSYEQYF	TGCGCCAGCAGCCGGGAAGGGGCCTACTCCTACGAGCAGTACTTC
NA	NA	TRBV28	TRBJ1-5	CASEGWDSNQPQHF	TGTGCGAGCGAGGGATGGGATAGCAATCAGCCCCAGCATTTT
NA	NA	TRBV7-2	TRBJ2-1	CASSLAGDRGLYNEQFF	TGTGCCAGCAGCTTAGCAGGGGATAGGGGACTTTACAATGAGCAGTTCTTC
NA	once	TRBV28	TRBJ1-1	CASSLYGGDTEAFF	TGTGCCAGCAGTTTATATGGGGGGGACACTGAAGCTTTCTTT
TRBD1	NA	TRBV5-1	TRBJ1-6	CASSFGLRDRDPTPLHF	TGCGCCAGCAGCTTTGGACTCCGGGACAGGGACCCGACACCCCTCCACTTT
NA	NA	TRBV30	TRBJ2-7	CAWTGSSYEQYF	TGTGCCTGGACGGGGTCCTCTTACGAGCAGTACTTC
TRBD2	NA	TRBV5-1	TRBJ2-7	CASSFHLAGGPYEQYF	TGCGCCAGCAGCTTCCACCTAGCGGGAGGGCCCTACGAGCAGTACTTC
NA	few	TRBV7-2	TRBJ2-2	CASSRNRESPNTGELFF	TGTGCCAGCAGCAGAAACCGGGAATCTCCTAACACCGGGGAGCTGTTTTTT
NA	NA	TRBV5-4	TRBJ1-2	CASRGRGYYGYTF	TGTGCCAGCAGGGGCAGGGGCTACTATGGCTACACCTTC
NA	NA	TRBV28	TRBJ1-2	CASSGGEPNYGYTF	TGTGCCAGCAGTGGGGGGGAACCCAACTATGGCTACACCTTC
TRBD2	NA	TRBV10-3	TRBJ2-6	CATEAGGFSGANVLTF	TGTGCCACCGAGGCGGGGGGATTCTCTGGGGCCAACGTCCTGACTTTC
NA	NA	TRBV7-9	TRBJ2-6	CASSEGAGANVLTF	TGTGCCAGCAGCGAAGGGGCTGGGGCCAACGTCCTGACTTTC
NA	NA	TRBV4-1	TRBJ1-5	CASSRTGQMNQPQHF	TGCGCCAGCAGCCGCACCGGACAGATGAATCAGCCCCAGCATTTT
NA	NA	TRBV12-3/TRBV12-4	TRBJ2-1	CASSLAQYNEQFF	TGTGCCAGCAGTTTAGCACAGTACAATGAGCAGTTCTTC
NA	NA	TRBV15	TRBJ1-2	CATSRDFLGYTF	TGTGCCACCAGCAGAGATTTTTTAGGCTACACCTTC
TRBD2	NA	TRBV6-2/TRBV6-3	TRBJ2-2	CASSPLAGTGELFF	TGTGCCAGCAGTCCACTAGCGGGCACCGGGGAGCTGTTTTTT
NA	NA	TRBV7-2	TRBJ1-1	CASSPGYANTEAFF	TGTGCCAGCAGCCCCGGTTATGCGAACACTGAAGCTTTCTTT
TRBD1	NA	TRBV19	TRBJ1-2	CASSRQGSNYGYTF	TGTGCCAGTAGCAGACAGGGGAGCAACTATGGCTACACCTTC
TRBD1	NA	TRBV19	TRBJ2-6	CASSRDRGRGANVLTF	TGTGCCAGTAGCCGGGACAGGGGGCGTGGGGCCAACGTCCTGACTTTC
NA	NA	TRBV6-1	TRBJ1-5	CASSEAWGYSNQPQHF	TGTGCCAGCAGTGAAGCGTGGGGCTATAGCAATCAGCCCCAGCATTTT
NA	NA	TRBV7-2	TRBJ1-5	CASSYYNQPQHF	TGTGCCAGCAGCTACTACAATCAGCCCCAGCATTTT
NA	NA	TRBV4-2	TRBJ2-5	CASSQGQKQETQYF	TGTGCCAGCAGCCAAGGTCAGAAACAAGAGACCCAGTACTTC
NA	NA	TRBV11-2	TRBJ2-3	CASSTSTDTQYF	TGTGCCAGCAGTACTAGCACAGATACGCAGTATTTT
NA	NA	TRBV24-1	TRBJ1-2	CATSDWGQGTGYTF	TGTGCCACCAGTGATTGGGGGCAGGGAACTGGCTACACCTTC
TRBD2	NA	TRBV5-1	TRBJ2-1	CASSVAGESFYNEQFF	TGCGCCAGCAGTGTAGCGGGGGAATCCTTCTACAATGAGCAGTTCTTC
NA	NA	TRBV5-4	TRBJ1-6	CASRAVGGATNDSPLHF	TGTGCCAGCAGAGCGGTCGGGGGGGCAACCAACGATTCACCCCTCCACTTT
NA	NA	TRBV30	TRBJ1-5	CAWSKGGQPQHF	TGTGCCTGGAGTAAGGGAGGCCAGCCCCAGCATTTT
NA	NA	TRBV27	TRBJ1-5	CASNPTVSSNQPQHF	TGTGCCAGCAACCCGACAGTATCGAGCAATCAGCCCCAGCATTTT
TRBD1	NA	TRBV29-1	TRBJ1-1	CSVAGGQGSYTEAFF	TGCAGCGTGGCAGGGGGGCAGGGTTCGTACACTGAAGCTTTCTTT
NA	NA	TRBV5-6	TRBJ2-3	CASSLRGTQYF	TGTGCCAGCAGCTTAAGGGGTACGCAGTATTTT
TRBD1	once	TRBV9	TRBJ1-2	CASSGTGGAFRGYTF	TGTGCCAGCAGCGGTACAGGGGGCGCCTTTAGAGGCTACACCTTC